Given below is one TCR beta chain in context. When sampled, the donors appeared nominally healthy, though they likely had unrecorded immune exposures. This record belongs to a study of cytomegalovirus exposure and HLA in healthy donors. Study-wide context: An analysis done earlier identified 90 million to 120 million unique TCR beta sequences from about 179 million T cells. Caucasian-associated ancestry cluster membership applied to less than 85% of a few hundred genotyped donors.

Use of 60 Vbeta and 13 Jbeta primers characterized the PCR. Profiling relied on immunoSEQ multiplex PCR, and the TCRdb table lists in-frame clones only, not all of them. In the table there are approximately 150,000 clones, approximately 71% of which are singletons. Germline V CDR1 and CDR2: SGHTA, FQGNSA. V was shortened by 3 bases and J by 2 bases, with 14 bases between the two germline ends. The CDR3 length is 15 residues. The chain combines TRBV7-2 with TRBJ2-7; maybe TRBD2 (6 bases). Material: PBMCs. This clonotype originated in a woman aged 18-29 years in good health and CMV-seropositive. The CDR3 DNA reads TGTGCCAGCAGCTTCAGACTAGAGGCCCCCTACGAGCAGTACTTC. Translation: CASSFRLEAPYEQYF.